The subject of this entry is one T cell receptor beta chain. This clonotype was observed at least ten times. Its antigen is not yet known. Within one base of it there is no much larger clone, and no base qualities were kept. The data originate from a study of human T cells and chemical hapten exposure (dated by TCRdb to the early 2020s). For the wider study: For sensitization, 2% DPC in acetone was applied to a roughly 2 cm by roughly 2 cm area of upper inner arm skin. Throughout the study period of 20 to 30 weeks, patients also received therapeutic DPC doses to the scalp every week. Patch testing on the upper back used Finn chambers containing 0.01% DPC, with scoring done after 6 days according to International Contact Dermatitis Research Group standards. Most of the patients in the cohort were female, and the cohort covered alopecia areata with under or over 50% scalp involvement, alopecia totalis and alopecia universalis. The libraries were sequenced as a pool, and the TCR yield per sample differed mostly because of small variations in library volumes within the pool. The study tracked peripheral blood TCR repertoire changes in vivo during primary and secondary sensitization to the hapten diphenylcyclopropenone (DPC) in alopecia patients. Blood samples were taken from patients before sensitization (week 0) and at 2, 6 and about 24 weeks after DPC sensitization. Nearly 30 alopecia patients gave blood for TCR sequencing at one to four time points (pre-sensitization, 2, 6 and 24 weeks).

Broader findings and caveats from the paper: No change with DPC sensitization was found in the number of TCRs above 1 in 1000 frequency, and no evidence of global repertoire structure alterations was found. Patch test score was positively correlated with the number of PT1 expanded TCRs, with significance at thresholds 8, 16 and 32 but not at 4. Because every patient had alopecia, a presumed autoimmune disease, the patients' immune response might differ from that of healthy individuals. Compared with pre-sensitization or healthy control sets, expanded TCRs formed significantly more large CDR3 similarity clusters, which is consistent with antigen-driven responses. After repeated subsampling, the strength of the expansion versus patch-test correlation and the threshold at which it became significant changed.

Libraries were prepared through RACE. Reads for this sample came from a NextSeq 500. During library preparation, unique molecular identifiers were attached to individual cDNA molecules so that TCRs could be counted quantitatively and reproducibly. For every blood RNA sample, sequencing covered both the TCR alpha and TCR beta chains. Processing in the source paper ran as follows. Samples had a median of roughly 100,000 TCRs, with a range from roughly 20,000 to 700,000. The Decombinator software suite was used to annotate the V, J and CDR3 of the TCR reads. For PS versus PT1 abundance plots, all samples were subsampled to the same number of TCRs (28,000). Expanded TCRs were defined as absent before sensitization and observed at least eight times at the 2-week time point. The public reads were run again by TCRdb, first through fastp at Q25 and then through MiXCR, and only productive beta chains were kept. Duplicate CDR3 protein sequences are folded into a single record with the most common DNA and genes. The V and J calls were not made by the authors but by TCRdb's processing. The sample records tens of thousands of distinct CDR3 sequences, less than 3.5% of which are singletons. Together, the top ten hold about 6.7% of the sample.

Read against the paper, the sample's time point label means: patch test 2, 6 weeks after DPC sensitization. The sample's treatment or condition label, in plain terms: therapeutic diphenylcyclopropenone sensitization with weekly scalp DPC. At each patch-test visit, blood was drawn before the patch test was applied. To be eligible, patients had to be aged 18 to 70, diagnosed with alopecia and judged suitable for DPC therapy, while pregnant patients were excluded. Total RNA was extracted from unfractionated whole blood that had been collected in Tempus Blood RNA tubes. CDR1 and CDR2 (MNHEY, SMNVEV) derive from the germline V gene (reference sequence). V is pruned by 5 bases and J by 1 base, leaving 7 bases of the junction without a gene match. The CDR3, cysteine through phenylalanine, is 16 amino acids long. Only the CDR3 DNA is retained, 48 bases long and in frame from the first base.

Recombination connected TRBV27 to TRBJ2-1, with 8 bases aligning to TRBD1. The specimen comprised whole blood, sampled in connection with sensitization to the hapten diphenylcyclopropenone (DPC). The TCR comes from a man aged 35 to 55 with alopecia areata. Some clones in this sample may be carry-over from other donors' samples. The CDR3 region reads CASSIGTGPSYNEQFF. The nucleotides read TGTGCCAGCAGTATAGGGACAGGACCATCCTACAATGAGCAGTTCTTC.